This T cell receptor beta chain was captured by sequencing in a study of breast tumors, draining lymph nodes, adjacent tissues. Samples came from axillary lymph nodes draining the breast cancer. One entry per CDR3 protein, called by TCRdb with MiXCR from the multiplex PCR reads. The data contain about 300,000 distinct CDR3 sequences, more than 30% of them singletons. The CDR3 is 18 amino acids. Per germline, CDR1 SGDLS and CDR2 YYNGEE. Points on this clonotype: Its ends do not fully match the called genes, so a read error is possible.

The V call is TRBV9, the J call TRBJ1-3; TRBD1 matches at 8 bases. The sequence derives from a female donor with breast cancer. Some clones in this sample may be carry-over from other donors' samples. Sequencing input: axillary lymph node tissue. The CDR3 region is CARSVARGQATSGNTIYF. In DNA, the CDR3 is TGTGCCCGCAGCGTAGCTCGGGGACAGGCTACCTCTGGAAACACCATATATTTT.